This TCR beta chain derives from a study of T cell repertoires in cytomegalovirus infection. This clonotype was detected a few times. Its antigen remains unknown. V gave up 2 bases and J gave up 6 bases, with 18 bases separating them. Germline CDR1 SGHRS, CDR2 YFSETQ. The CDR3 covers 17 residues. One entry per CDR3 protein results from TCRdb running MiXCR on the reads. The table records under 850,000 distinct CDR3 sequences, 30% to 40% of them present only once. The TCR was taken from a human donor in good health (CMV status not recorded). Some clones in this sample may be carry-over from other donors' samples. The V gene is TRBV5-1, the J gene TRBJ1-6, with unresolved D. The source was cultured PBMCs, collected from culture after CMV antigen stimulation. CDR3 DNA sequence: TGCGCCAGCAGCTTTAATCCCCCCATATACTCTAATTCACCCCTCCACTTT. Amino acids: CASSFNPPIYSNSPLHF.